This T cell receptor (beta chain) emerged from a study of cytomegalovirus exposure and HLA in healthy donors. Notes on this clone: Its target is unknown.

V dropped 5 bases and J dropped 7 bases, with 9 bases sitting between them. Germline assignment: CDR1 SGHDT and CDR2 YYEEEE. The CDR3 is 11 residues long. Notes on the study in general: A missense variant in DCLRE1C was later tied to TCR beta V- and J-gene trimming.

Primers for the PCR totalled 60 Vbeta and 13 Jbeta. Libraries were prepared by immunoSEQ multiplex PCR; TCRdb keeps only in-frame clonotypes and omits some of them. Here the sample spans about 190,000 clones, about four fifths being singletons. The source material was PBMCs. This TCR was sampled from a woman in her thirties or forties in good health and CMV-seronegative. The chain links TRBV5-6 to TRBJ1-2; D remains unclear. CDR3 nucleotide sequence: TGTGCCAGCAGTTACAGCGGTGGCTACACCTTC. It codes for CASSYSGGYTF.